The clone carrying this TCR beta chain was observed a handful of times. Antigen: not known. The sample belongs to a study of beta chain features in type 1 diabetes. The V gene lost 5 bases and the J gene lost 0 bases, with 11 bases spanning the gap. Germline V CDR1 and CDR2: SGHAT, FQNNGV. The CDR3 has 15 amino acids. What was sequenced were expressed TCRB transcripts, since all of the isolated RNA had been reverse transcribed. Profiling relied on immunoSEQ multiplex PCR, and the TCRdb table lists in-frame clones only, not all of them. This sample has 130,000 or so clones, with around a tenth found just once. Notes on the study in general: The cDNA sequencing approach could over-represent high-TCR-expressing cells. Patients and controls would share equally any PCR tilt toward shorter templates. The VDJ junctions of type 1 diabetes patients carried fewer insertions and more deletions.

The chain recombines TRBV11-2 with TRBJ2-1; D unclear. Sample: central memory CD4+ T cells from blood. This sequence originates from a young man in good health. The CDR3 DNA reads TGTGCCAGCAGCCCCGACACCAACTCCTACAATGAGCAGTTCTTC. It specifies CASSPDTNSYNEQFF.